This TCR beta chain was recorded in a study of T cell responses to AZD1222 COVID-19 vaccine. Study-level points and caveats: Spike-spanning, vaccine-associated CD4 TCRs were dominant at 160-218 and 743-854. Targets within unmutated variant regions were reportedly found for nearly half of spike-specific TCRs. Seropositive status at baseline applied to only five to seven AZD1222 recipients.

About this clone itself: Antigen specificity is unknown.

There are 15 residues in the CDR3. Trimming took 2 bases from V and 9 from J, leaving 16 bases between them. From germline, CDR1 is MDHEN and CDR2 SYDVKM. The data were produced by immunoSEQ multiplex PCR, yet TCRdb's version contains in-frame clones alone and is incomplete. The sample includes some 150,000 clones, 85% to 90% of them seen just once. The sample consisted of peripheral blood, taken on day 0 of MenACWY control vaccination. The rearrangement joins TRBV28 to TRBJ2-2; D is possibly TRBD2 (6 bases). The TCR originated in an adult in good health. CDR3 residues: CASSLGGTNRWELFF. CDR3 bases: TGTGCCAGCAGTTTAGGCGGGACGAACAGGTGGGAGCTGTTTTTT.